This is a list of T cell receptor beta chains from one sample in a study of CD8 T cells in Susac syndrome. One entry per CDR3 protein results from TCRdb running MiXCR on the immunoSEQ multiplex PCR reads. The table includes around 120,000 distinct CDR3 sequences, 85% to 95% detected once. Sequencing was carried out using CD4+ T cells from PBMCs. Receptors originate from a human donor with multiple sclerosis. Each CDR3 is given with its conserved first and last residue. The D gene is left open where the match is weak. A row's size may be missing; if present it is once, few, many or a size class.

J gene,clone size,V gene,D gene,CDR3 protein,CDR3 DNA
TRBJ1-5,.,TRBV12-5,.,CASAGGDHRPQHF,TGTGCTAGTGCAGGAGGGGACCACCGGCCCCAGCATTTT
TRBJ2-2,.,TRBV7-6,.,CASSSRTAAGELFF,TGTGCCAGCAGCTCTCGGACTGCGGCGGGGGAGCTGTTTTTT
TRBJ1-1,few,TRBV19,TRBD1,CASSMTGTNTEAFF,TGTGCCAGTAGTATGACAGGGACTAACACTGAAGCTTTCTTT
TRBJ2-7,.,TRBV30,TRBD1,CAWGPTGVYEQYF,TGTGCCTGGGGCCCGACAGGGGTTTACGAGCAGTACTTC
TRBJ2-2,.,TRBV7-3,.,CASSLPGANTGELFF,TGTGCCAGCAGCTTACCAGGGGCGAACACCGGGGAGCTGTTTTTT
TRBJ2-7,.,TRBV11-2,.,CASSLEGASNEQYF,TGTGCCAGCAGCTTAGAAGGGGCGTCTAACGAGCAGTACTTC
TRBJ2-1,.,TRBV19,.,CASRGGTDNEQFF,TGTGCCAGCCGGGGAGGGACAGACAATGAGCAGTTCTTC
TRBJ1-6,.,TRBV30,TRBD1,CAWSVTGVNSPLHF,TGTGCCTGGAGTGTTACAGGGGTAAATTCACCCCTCCACTTT
TRBJ2-5,.,TRBV6-5,.,CASSSLPGLSLQTQYF,TGTGCCAGCAGTTCCCTTCCGGGGCTGTCGTTGCAGACCCAGTACTTC
TRBJ1-2,.,TRBV30,.,CAWGGQGREVYGYTF,TGTGCCTGGGGAGGGCAGGGGCGAGAGGTCTATGGCTACACCTTC
TRBJ1-2,once,TRBV24-1,TRBD1,CATSAGPWTGGDGYTF,TGTGCCACCAGTGCCGGGCCTTGGACAGGGGGCGATGGCTACACCTTC
TRBJ2-7,.,TRBV6-6,TRBD1,CASSYTGGASYEQYF,TGTGCCAGCAGTTACACAGGGGGCGCGAGCTACGAGCAGTACTTC
TRBJ1-1,.,TRBV27,.,CASSSLNQAEAFF,TGTGCCAGCAGTTCTCTTAACCAAGCTGAAGCTTTCTTT
TRBJ2-4,.,TRBV3-1,.,CASSSSRGGSRGENIQYF,TGTGCCAGCAGCTCCAGTCGGGGCGGTTCCCGTGGTGAAAACATTCAGTACTTC
TRBJ2-3,.,TRBV2,.,CASRGGSSTDTQYF,TGTGCCAGCAGAGGGGGTTCTAGCACAGATACGCAGTATTTT
TRBJ2-7,once,TRBV29-1,TRBD1,CSALSYRGNYEQYF,TGCAGCGCTCTATCCTACAGGGGAAACTACGAGCAGTACTTC
TRBJ2-7,.,TRBV20-1,.,CSARLQGHPTYEQYF,TGCAGTGCTAGACTACAGGGTCACCCCACCTACGAGCAGTACTTC
TRBJ2-7,few,TRBV7-3,.,CASSLSGASSYEQYF,TGTGCCAGCAGCTTATCGGGGGCCAGCTCCTACGAGCAGTACTTC
TRBJ1-1,.,TRBV7-2,.,CASSLNRVGGTEAFF,TGTGCCAGCAGCTTAAACAGGGTCGGGGGAACTGAAGCTTTCTTT
TRBJ1-1,.,TRBV6-5,.,CASTNRVNTEAFF,TGTGCCAGCACAAACAGGGTGAACACTGAAGCTTTCTTT
TRBJ1-2,.,TRBV4-3,.,CASSPQEVPRSYGYTF,TGCGCCAGCAGCCCACAAGAGGTCCCGCGTAGCTATGGCTACACCTTC
TRBJ1-3,.,TRBV9,.,CASSVTPSGSGGNTIYF,TGTGCCAGCAGCGTAACCCCCTCAGGGAGTGGTGGAAACACCATATATTTT
TRBJ2-2,once,TRBV30,TRBD2,CAQGRGGLAGELFF,TGTGCCCAAGGGCGGGGGGGCCTCGCCGGGGAGCTGTTTTTT
TRBJ2-7,.,TRBV11-3,.,CASSSPTYYEQYF,TGTGCCAGCAGCTCCCCGACCTACTACGAGCAGTACTTC
TRBJ2-2,.,TRBV9,.,CASSVVQGTNTGELFF,TGTGCCAGCAGCGTAGTCCAGGGAACGAACACCGGGGAGCTGTTTTTT
TRBJ2-1,.,TRBV3-1,.,CASSVEPGHNNEQFF,TGTGCCAGCAGCGTAGAACCGGGACACAACAATGAGCAGTTCTTC
TRBJ2-7,.,TRBV10-3,TRBD1,CAILGQGAEEQYF,TGTGCCATTTTGGGACAGGGGGCCGAGGAGCAGTACTTC
TRBJ1-1,.,TRBV10-3,.,CAISVGQNTEAFF,TGTGCCATCAGTGTCGGCCAAAACACTGAAGCTTTCTTT
TRBJ2-2,.,TRBV5-1,.,CASSSGPTGELFF,TGCGCCAGCAGCTCGGGACCCACCGGGGAGCTGTTTTTT
TRBJ1-2,.,TRBV2,.,CASSVGGYGYTF,TGTGCCAGCAGTGTCGGAGGGTATGGCTACACCTTC
TRBJ2-2,.,TRBV7-2,.,CASRQGGNTGELFF,TGTGCCAGCAGGCAGGGAGGGAACACCGGGGAGCTGTTTTTT
TRBJ2-1,once,TRBV25-1,TRBD2,CASSDNRGLATNEQFF,TGTGCCAGCAGTGACAATAGGGGACTAGCGACGAATGAGCAGTTCTTC
TRBJ1-3,.,TRBV5-6,.,CASSLRGHLTGNTIYF,TGTGCCAGCAGCCTCCGTGGACACCTCACTGGAAACACCATATATTTT
TRBJ2-2,.,TRBV29-1,.,CSVETRGNTGELFF,TGCAGCGTTGAGACCCGGGGGAACACCGGGGAGCTGTTTTTT
TRBJ2-3,.,TRBV18,.,CASSPRQESTDTQYF,TGTGCCAGCTCACCCCGACAGGAGAGCACAGATACGCAGTATTTT
TRBJ2-7,.,TRBV3-1,.,CASSQEGQRSGIEQYF,TGTGCCAGCAGCCAAGAAGGCCAGCGGTCGGGGATCGAGCAGTACTTC
TRBJ1-2,.,TRBV29-1,.,CSVEVGSGYTF,TGCAGCGTTGAAGTAGGGTCCGGCTACACCTTC
TRBJ1-2,.,TRBV29-1,.,CSATVGTTPAF,TGCAGCGCGACCGTGGGGACCACGCCTGCCTTC
TRBJ1-6,.,TRBV27,.,CASRDNLRHSPLHF,TGTGCCAGCCGGGACAACCTAAGGCATTCACCCCTCCACTTT
TRBJ2-7,.,TRBV30,.,CAWSVPRAPLRREQYF,TGTGCCTGGAGTGTGCCCCGGGCCCCCCTTCGCCGCGAGCAGTACTTC
TRBJ2-2,.,TRBV18,.,CASSGGPINTSDELFF,TGTGCCAGCTCAGGGGGACCTATAAACACCAGTGATGAGCTGTTTTTT
TRBJ2-1,.,TRBV27,TRBD2,CASSRAGGYEQFF,TGTGCCAGCAGTCGAGCGGGGGGTTATGAGCAGTTCTTC
TRBJ2-5,.,TRBV28,.,CASRLQGQETQYF,TGTGCCAGCAGGCTACAGGGACAAGAGACCCAGTACTTC
TRBJ1-6,.,TRBV9,TRBD1,CASSLGQGGSPLHF,TGTGCCAGCAGCCTCGGACAGGGAGGCTCACCCCTCCACTTT
TRBJ2-7,few,TRBV7-9,.,CASSLDTSYEQYF,TGTGCCAGCAGCTTGGACACCTCCTACGAGCAGTACTTC
TRBJ1-2,.,TRBV7-3,.,CASSLMQGAGYTF,TGTGCCAGCAGCTTAATGCAGGGTGCTGGCTACACCTTC
TRBJ1-1,.,TRBV4-2,TRBD1,CASSHGDRTEAFF,TGTGCCAGCAGCCACGGGGACAGAACTGAAGCTTTCTTT
TRBJ2-7,.,TRBV7-9,.,CASSTGYEQYF,TGTGCCAGTTCCACGGGATACGAGCAGTACTTC
TRBJ2-7,.,TRBV4-3,.,CASSLLLPPSYEQYF,TGCGCCAGCAGTCTACTTCTTCCCCCCTCCTACGAGCAGTACTTC
TRBJ2-2,.,TRBV5-1,.,CASSLTGSTGTGELFF,TGCGCCAGCAGCTTGACGGGGTCCACCGGAACCGGGGAGCTGTTTTTT
TRBJ2-6,.,TRBV2,.,CASFRGDSGANVLTF,TGTGCCAGCTTCAGGGGAGACTCTGGGGCCAACGTCCTGACTTTC
TRBJ1-4,.,TRBV6-2/TRBV6-3,.,CASSLGGEKLFF,TGTGCCAGCAGTTTAGGGGGTGAAAAACTGTTTTTT
TRBJ1-2,once,TRBV20-1,.,CSARAGSYYGYTF,TGCAGTGCTAGAGCAGGTTCCTACTATGGCTACACCTTC